The next 3 T cell receptor beta chains were all read from a single sample in a study of PD-L1 blockade in urothelial cancer. Sample time point: pretreatment peripheral blood. Using immunoSEQ multiplex PCR, the repertoire was profiled, and TCRdb retains in-frame clones only, with some absent. This table has tens of thousands of clones, 84% appearing once. Sequenced here: PBMCs, sampled around atezolizumab (anti-PD-L1) treatment. These receptor sequences come from a man aged 45-60 years with urothelial cancer.

This chain links TRBV7-9 with TRBJ2-1; D is perhaps TRBD2 (7 bases). The CDR3 is 17 amino acids. V was trimmed by 6 bases and J by 5 bases, leaving 23 bases between them. The germline V gene has CDR1 SEHNR and CDR2 FQNEAQ (reference sequence). The CDR3 region has the DNA TGTGCCAGCAGTCCTTCCGGGGGGCTAGCTTTTAACAATGAGCAGTTCTTC. This gives the protein CASSPSGGLAFNNEQFF.

This clone appeared a few times. This sequence joins TRBV7-2 and TRBJ2-3; possible D gene TRBD2, 5 bases. Germline CDR1 and CDR2: SGHTA and FQGNSA. CDR3 length equals 15 residues. Trimming cost V 7 bases and J 0 bases, with 14 bases left between them. The CDR3 loop is CASIPRAGSTDTQYF. The CDR3 DNA reads TGTGCCAGCATCCCGAGGGCGGGCAGCACAGATACGCAGTATTTT.

The chain carries TRBV27 and TRBJ1-1; 9 positions agree with TRBD1. V gave up 5 bases and J gave up 6 bases; unmatched junction bases: 7. Germline-derived CDR1 and CDR2 are MNHEY and SMNVEV (reference sequence). The CDR3 is made up of 14 amino acids. CDR3 loop: CASSRQGGSSEAFF. The CDR3 DNA sequence: TGTGCCAGCAGTCGACAGGGGGGGAGTTCTGAAGCTTTCTTT.